This entry lists 5 T cell receptor beta chains sequenced from one sample in a study of blood T cell repertoires in COVID-19. The repertoire was sequenced with immunoSEQ multiplex PCR; TCRdb's copy has only in-frame clones and lacks some. The profile shows some 160,000 clones, 79% of them singletons. The sequencing sample was made of peripheral blood. These receptors came from a man aged 45-65 years with active or convalescent COVID-19.

The chain combines TRBV6-4 with TRBJ1-6, with D tentatively TRBD1 (6 bases). The CDR3 is made up of 13 amino acids. Between the trimmed V and J ends, which lost 3 bases and 10 bases, there was a span of 10 bases. Germline-derived CDR1 and CDR2 are MRHNA and SNTAGT. The CDR3 DNA sequence: TGTGCCAGCAGTGAAACAGGGAAGTCACCCCTCCACTTT. Translation: CASSETGKSPLHF.

The chain joins TRBV19 to TRBJ1-6; a possible D gene is TRBD1 (5 bases). This CDR3 region has 18 residues. With 6 bases removed from V and 9 bases from J, the gap between germline ends came to 27 bases. The germline V gene encodes CDR1 LNHDA and CDR2 SQIVND (reference sequence). CDR3 amino acids: CASSRKGTGGSLSSPLHF. The CDR3 DNA sequence: TGTGCCAGTAGCCGAAAAGGAACAGGTGGCTCCCTTTCTTCACCCCTCCACTTT.

The chain carries TRBV9 and TRBJ1-3, with unresolved D. V lost 0 bases to trimming and J lost 6 bases, with 4 bases between them. Germline V gene data show CDR1 as SGDLS and CDR2 as YYNGEE. The CDR3 contains 12 residues. CDR3 in DNA: TGTGCCAGCAGCGTAGATCAAAACACCATATATTTT. Translation: CASSVDQNTIYF.

The rearrangement uses TRBV6-4 and TRBJ1-2; 8 nucleotides match TRBD1. The length of the CDR3 is 15 residues. The J segment lost 4 bases and the V segment lost 1 base, leaving 5 bases of the junction unmatched. Germline V gene lookup returns CDR1 MRHNA and CDR2 SNTAGT. The DNA for the CDR3 is TGTGCCAGCAGTGACTGGACAGGGACCTCCTATGGCTACACCTTC. Translating it yields CASSDWTGTSYGYTF.

DNA for the CDR3: TGTGCCAGCGGACTAGCGGGAGGGCATCTTAATGAGCAGTTCTTC. It codes for CASGLAGGHLNEQFF. The J gene is TRBJ2-1, the V gene TRBV9; 15 nucleotides agree with TRBD2. The V gene's germline CDR1 is SGDLS and CDR2 YYNGEE. CDR3 length: 15 residues. Germline trimming cut 7 bases from V and 7 bases from J; bases unmatched to any gene: 6.